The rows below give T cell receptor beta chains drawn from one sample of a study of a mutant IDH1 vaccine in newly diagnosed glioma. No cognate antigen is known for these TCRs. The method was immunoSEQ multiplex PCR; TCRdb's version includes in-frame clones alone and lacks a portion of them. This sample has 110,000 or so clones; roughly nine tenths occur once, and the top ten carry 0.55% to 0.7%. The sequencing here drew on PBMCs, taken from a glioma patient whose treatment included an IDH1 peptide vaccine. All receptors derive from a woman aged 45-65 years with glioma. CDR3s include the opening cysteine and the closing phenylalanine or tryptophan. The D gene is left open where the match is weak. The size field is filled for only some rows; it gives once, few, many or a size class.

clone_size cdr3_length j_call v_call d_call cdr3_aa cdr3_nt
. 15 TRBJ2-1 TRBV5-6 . CASSDERVPYNEQFF TGTGCCAGCAGCGACGAGCGGGTCCCTTACAATGAGCAGTTCTTC
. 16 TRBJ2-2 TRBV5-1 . CASSLWGGSDTGELFF TGCGCCAGCAGCTTGTGGGGGGGCTCGGACACCGGGGAACTGTTTTTT
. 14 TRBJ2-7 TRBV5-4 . CASSLASGVYEQYF TGTGCCAGCAGCTTAGCCAGCGGTGTCTACGAGCAGTACTTC
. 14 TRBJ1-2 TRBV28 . CASSGDSQIYGYTF TGTGCCAGCAGTGGCGACAGCCAGATCTATGGCTACACCTTC
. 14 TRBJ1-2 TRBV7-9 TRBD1 CASSFDRGDYGYTF TGTGCCAGCAGCTTCGACAGGGGGGACTATGGCTACACCTTC
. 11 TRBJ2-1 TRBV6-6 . CASGVRNEQFF TGTGCTAGTGGGGTTCGCAATGAGCAGTTCTTC
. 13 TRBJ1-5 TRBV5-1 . CASSYDSNQPQHF TGCGCCAGCAGCTACGACAGCAATCAGCCCCAGCATTTT
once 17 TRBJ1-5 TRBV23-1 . CASSHPRQADSNQPQHF TGCGCCAGCAGTCACCCCCGACAGGCCGATAGCAATCAGCCCCAGCATTTT
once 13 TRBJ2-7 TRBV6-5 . CASSYSQNYEQYF TGTGCCAGCAGTTACTCACAGAACTACGAGCAGTACTTC
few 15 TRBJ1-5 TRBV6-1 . CASSEKGLYYQPQHF TGTGCCAGCAGTGAAAAGGGCCTTTACTATCAGCCCCAGCATTTT
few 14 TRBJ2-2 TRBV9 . CASSAGLRTGELFF TGTGCCAGCAGCGCGGGACTTCGCACCGGGGAGCTGTTTTTT
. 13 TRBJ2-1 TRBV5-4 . CASSLEAGTEQFF TGTGCCAGCAGCTTGGAAGCCGGGACCGAGCAGTTCTTC
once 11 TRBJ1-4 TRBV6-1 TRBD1 CAVFRGEKLFF TGTGCCGTTTTCAGGGGGGAAAAACTGTTTTTT
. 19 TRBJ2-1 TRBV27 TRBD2 CASSTQRPLLAGGPGEQFF TGTGCCAGCAGTACTCAACGGCCGCTTCTAGCGGGAGGGCCTGGTGAGCAGTTCTTC
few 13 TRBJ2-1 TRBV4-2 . CASSHDQHNEQFF TGTGCCAGCAGCCACGACCAACACAATGAGCAGTTCTTC
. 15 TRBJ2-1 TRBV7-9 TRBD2 CASSSGTSDLDEQFF TGTGCCAGCAGCTCCGGGACTAGCGACCTCGATGAGCAGTTCTTC
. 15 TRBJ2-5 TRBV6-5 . CGSSTTGTVQETQYF TGTGGCAGCAGTACTACCGGGACGGTCCAAGAGACCCAGTACTTC
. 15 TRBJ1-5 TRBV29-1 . CSSWTIVGLNQPQHF TGCAGCTCTTGGACAATAGTAGGTCTCAATCAGCCCCAGCATTTT
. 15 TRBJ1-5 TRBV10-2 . CASTPGQSSNQPQHF TGCGCCAGCACCCCGGGGCAATCTAGCAATCAGCCCCAGCATTTT
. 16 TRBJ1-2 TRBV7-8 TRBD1 CASRQRLRGRDYGYTF TGTGCCAGCAGACAAAGACTCAGGGGGCGCGACTATGGCTACACCTTC